This T cell receptor beta chain was recovered during a study of cytomegalovirus exposure and HLA in healthy donors. General study results and limits: Later work showed greater clonal expansion in HLA-associated TCR beta chains than in equally common others.

The CDR3 runs to 14 residues. V was shortened by 4 bases and J by 0 bases, with 10 bases between the two germline ends. Germline V gene data show CDR1 as GTSNPN and CDR2 as SVGIG (reference sequence). A note on this clone: Its antigen is unknown.

13 Jbeta primers and 60 Vbeta primers were used for the PCR. Sequencing used immunoSEQ multiplex PCR; TCRdb keeps in-frame clones, though not all of them. The data show 85,000 to 110,000 clones, with under 85% seen just once and less than 5% held by the top ten. The J gene is TRBJ1-5, the V gene TRBV30; TRBD1 is a possible D gene (5 bases). Material for sequencing was PBMCs. The sequence came from a man aged 45-65 years in good health and CMV-seropositive. The CDR3 here is CAWNRGYSNQPQHF. In DNA, the CDR3 is TGTGCCTGGAATCGGGGGTATAGCAATCAGCCCCAGCATTTT.